The source of this T cell receptor beta chain is a study of shared clonotypes between healthy human individuals. V trimming: 3 bases; J trimming: 1 base; junction bases outside the gene matches: 7. Germline V gene data show CDR1 as SGHDN and CDR2 as FVKESK. CDR3 size: 18 residues. Generated by immunoSEQ multiplex PCR, the TCRdb table keeps only in-frame clones and is missing some. The sample contains about 1.1 million clones, around 78% of which appear only once. Researchers partitioned CD4+ cells into CD45RA+ naive and CD45RA-negative memory subsets. This sequence was found in a man between 18 and 29 years old in good health. Some clones in this sample may be carry-over from other donors' samples. The chain carries TRBV14 and TRBJ2-6; 9 nucleotides match TRBD1. Sequencing was done on a sample of memory CD4+ T cells from PBMCs. Indicated subset: CD45RA-negative fraction. DNA of the CDR3: TGTGCCAGCAGCCATACCGGGACAGGGTGGTCTGGGGCCAACGTCCTGACTTTC. Encoded protein: CASSHTGTGWSGANVLTF.